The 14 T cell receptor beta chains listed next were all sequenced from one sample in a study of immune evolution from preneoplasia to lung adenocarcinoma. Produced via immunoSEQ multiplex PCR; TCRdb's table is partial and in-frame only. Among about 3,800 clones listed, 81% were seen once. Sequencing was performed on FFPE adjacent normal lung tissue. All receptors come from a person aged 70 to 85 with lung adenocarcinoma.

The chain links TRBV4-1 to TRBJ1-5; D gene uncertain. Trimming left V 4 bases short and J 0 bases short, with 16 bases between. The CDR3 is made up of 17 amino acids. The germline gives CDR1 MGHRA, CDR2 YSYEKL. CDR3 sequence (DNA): TGCGCCAGCAGCCTTACCGGGCTCGCGTTTAGCAATCAGCCCCAGCATTTT. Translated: CASSLTGLAFSNQPQHF.

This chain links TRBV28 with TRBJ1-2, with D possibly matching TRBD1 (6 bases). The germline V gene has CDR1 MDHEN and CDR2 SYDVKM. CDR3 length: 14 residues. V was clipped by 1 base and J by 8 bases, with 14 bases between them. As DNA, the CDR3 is TGTGCCAGCAGTTTATCCACAGGGTTAGAGGGCTACACCTTC. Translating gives CASSLSTGLEGYTF.

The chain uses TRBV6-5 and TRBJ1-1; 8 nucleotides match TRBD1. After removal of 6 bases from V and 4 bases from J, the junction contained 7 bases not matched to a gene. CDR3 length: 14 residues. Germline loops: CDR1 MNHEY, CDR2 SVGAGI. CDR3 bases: TGTGCCAGCAGCCTGGACAGGGTGGGCACTGAAGCTTTCTTT. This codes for CASSLDRVGTEAFF.

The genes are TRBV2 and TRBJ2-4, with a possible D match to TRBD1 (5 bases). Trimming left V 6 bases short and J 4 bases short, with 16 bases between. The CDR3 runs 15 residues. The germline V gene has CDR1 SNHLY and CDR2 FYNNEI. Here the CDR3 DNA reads TGTGCCAGCAGCGAAAGGTCTGGGGCTAAAAACATTCAGTACTTC. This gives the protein CASSERSGAKNIQYF.

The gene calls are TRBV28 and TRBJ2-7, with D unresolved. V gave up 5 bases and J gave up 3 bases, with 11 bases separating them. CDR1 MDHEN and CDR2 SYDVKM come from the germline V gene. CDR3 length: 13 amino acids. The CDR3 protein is CASSELQDYEQYF. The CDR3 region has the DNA TGTGCCAGCAGTGAACTACAAGACTACGAGCAGTACTTC.

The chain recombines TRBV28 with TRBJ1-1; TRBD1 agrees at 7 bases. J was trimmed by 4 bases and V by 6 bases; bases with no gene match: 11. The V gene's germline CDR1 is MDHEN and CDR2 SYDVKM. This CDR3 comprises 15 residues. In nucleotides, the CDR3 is TGTGCCAGCAGCCCCCGTAGGACAGGCGGCACTGAAGCTTTCTTT. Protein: CASSPRRTGGTEAFF.

Here the CDR3 reads CAWSTTGGARANYGYTF. The DNA of the CDR3 is TGTGCCTGGAGTACAACAGGGGGTGCCAGGGCTAACTATGGCTACACCTTC. V gene TRBV30 combines with J gene TRBJ1-2; 8 bases line up with TRBD1. This CDR3 is 17 amino acids long. Germline V gives CDR1 GTSNPN, CDR2 SVGIG (reference sequence). Trimming removed 2 bases from V and 0 bases from J; junction bases left unmatched: 11.

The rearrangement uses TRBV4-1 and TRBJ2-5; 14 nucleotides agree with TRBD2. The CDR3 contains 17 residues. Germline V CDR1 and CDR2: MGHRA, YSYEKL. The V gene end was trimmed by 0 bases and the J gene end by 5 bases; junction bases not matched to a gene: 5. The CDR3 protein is CASSQDGLAGGIETQYF. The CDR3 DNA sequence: TGCGCCAGCAGCCAAGACGGACTAGCGGGAGGAATTGAGACCCAGTACTTC.

The CDR3 region has the DNA TGTGCCAGCAGCTTACTCCCAGTTTTCTACGAGCAGTACTTC. This translates into CASSLLPVFYEQYF. The chain uses TRBV11-2 and TRBJ2-7; D remains unclear. The V end was cut by 2 bases, the J end by 3 bases, with 11 bases between. The CDR3 totals 14 residues. The germline CDR1 and CDR2 sequences are SGHAT and FQNNGV.

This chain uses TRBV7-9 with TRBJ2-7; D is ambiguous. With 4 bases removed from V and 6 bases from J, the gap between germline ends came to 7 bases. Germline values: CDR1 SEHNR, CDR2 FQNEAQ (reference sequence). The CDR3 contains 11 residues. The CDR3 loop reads CASSYYREQYF. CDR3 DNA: TGTGCCAGCAGCTATTATCGCGAGCAGTACTTC.

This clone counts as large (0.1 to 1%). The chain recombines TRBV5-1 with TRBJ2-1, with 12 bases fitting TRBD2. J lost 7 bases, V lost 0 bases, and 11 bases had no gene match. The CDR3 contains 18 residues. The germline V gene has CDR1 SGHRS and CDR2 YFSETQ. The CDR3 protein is CASSLAYATSGSNNEQFF. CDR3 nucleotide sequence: TGCGCCAGCAGCTTGGCGTACGCGACTAGCGGGAGTAATAATGAGCAGTTCTTC.

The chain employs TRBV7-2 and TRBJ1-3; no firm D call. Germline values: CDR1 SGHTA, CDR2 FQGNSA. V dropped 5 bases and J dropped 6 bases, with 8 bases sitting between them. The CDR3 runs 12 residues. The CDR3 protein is CASSDWTNTIYF. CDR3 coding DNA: TGTGCCAGCAGCGACTGGACAAACACCATATATTTT. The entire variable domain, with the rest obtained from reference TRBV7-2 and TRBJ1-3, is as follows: GAGVSQSPSNKVTEKGKDVELRCDPISGHTALYWYRQSLGQGLEFLIYFQGNSAPDKSGLPSDRFSAERTGGSVSTLTIQRTQQEDSAVYLCASSDWTNTIYFGEGSWLTVV.

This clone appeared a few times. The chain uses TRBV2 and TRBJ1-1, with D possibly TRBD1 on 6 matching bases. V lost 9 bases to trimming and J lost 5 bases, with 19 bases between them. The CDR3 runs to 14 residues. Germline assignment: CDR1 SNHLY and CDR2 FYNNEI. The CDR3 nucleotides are TGTGCCAGAAAGGGAAGGGGGTGGGGAACTGAAGCTTTCTTT. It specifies CARKGRGWGTEAFF.

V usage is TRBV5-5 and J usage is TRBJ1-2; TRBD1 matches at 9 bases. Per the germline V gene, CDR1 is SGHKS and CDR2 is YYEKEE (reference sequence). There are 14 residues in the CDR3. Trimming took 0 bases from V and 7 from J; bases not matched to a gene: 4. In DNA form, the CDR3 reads TGTGCCAGCAGCTTGGCACAGGGGGCGGGTGGCTACACCTTC. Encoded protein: CASSLAQGAGGYTF.